This TCR beta chain was recorded in a study of cytomegalovirus exposure and HLA in healthy donors. Across the study: Around 85 million unique TCR sequences came from HLA-typed donors in an early release.

About this clone itself: Its antigen is undetermined.

Study-level findings and limits: Near-uniform donor sequencing depth was presumed by presence/absence analyses. A missense variant in DCLRE1C was later tied to TCR beta V- and J-gene trimming. About 87% or about 30% of the time was how often most TCR beta V segments were productive, according to an earlier analysis.

This CDR3 comprises 19 residues. Trimming cost V 5 bases and J 1 base; bases outside gene matches: 16. The V gene's germline CDR1 is SEHNR and CDR2 FQNEAQ (reference sequence). The study ran its PCR with 60 Vbeta and 13 Jbeta primers. Data came from immunoSEQ multiplex PCR; TCRdb stores just in-frame clones and leaves some out. The sample carries tens of thousands of clones, roughly 84% recorded once. The specimen sequenced was PBMCs. The sequence came from a man aged 25-40 years in good health and CMV-seronegative. The rearrangement joins TRBV7-9 to TRBJ1-2, with 10 bases fitting TRBD1. The CDR3 protein is CASSPPTDRGRRDNYGYTF. As DNA, the CDR3 is TGTGCCAGCAGCCCACCCACTGACAGGGGGCGCCGGGATAACTATGGCTACACCTTC.